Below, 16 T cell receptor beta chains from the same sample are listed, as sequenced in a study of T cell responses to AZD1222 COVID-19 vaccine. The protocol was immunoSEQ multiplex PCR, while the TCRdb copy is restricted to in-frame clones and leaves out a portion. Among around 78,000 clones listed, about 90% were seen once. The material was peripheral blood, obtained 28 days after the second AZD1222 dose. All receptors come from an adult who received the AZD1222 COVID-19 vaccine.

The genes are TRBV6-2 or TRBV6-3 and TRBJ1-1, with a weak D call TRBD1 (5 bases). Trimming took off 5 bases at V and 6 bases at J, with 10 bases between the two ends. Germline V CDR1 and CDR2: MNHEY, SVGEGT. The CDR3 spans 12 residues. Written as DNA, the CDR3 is TGTGCCAGCAGTCCGGACAATTCTGAAGCTTTCTTT. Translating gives CASSPDNSEAFF.

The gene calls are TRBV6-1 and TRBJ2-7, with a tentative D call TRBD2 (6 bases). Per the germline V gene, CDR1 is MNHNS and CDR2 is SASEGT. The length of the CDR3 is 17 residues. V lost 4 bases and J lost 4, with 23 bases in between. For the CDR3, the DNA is TGTGCCAGCAGTGCTGGGGGTTACGTCAGCGGGTCTTACGAGCAGTACTTC. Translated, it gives CASSAGGYVSGSYEQYF.

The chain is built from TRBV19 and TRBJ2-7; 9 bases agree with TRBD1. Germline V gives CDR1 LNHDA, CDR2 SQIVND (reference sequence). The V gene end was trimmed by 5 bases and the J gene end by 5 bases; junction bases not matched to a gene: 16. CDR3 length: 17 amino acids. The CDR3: CASSSSPGQGISDEQYF. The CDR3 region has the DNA TGTGCCAGTAGTTCTTCGCCGGGACAGGGAATTTCCGACGAGCAGTACTTC.

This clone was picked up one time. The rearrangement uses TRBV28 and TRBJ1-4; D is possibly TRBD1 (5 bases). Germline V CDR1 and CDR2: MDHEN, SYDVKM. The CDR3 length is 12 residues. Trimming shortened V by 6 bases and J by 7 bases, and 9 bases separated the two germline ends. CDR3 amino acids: CASSYRLEKLFF. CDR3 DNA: TGTGCCAGCAGCTACAGGCTTGAAAAACTGTTTTTT.

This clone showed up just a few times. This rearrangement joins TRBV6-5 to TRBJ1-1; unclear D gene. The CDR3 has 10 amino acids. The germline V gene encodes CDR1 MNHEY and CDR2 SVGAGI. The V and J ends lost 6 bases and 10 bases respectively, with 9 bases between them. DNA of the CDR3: TGTGCCAGCAGGGACCAAGGAGCTTTCTTT. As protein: CASRDQGAFF.

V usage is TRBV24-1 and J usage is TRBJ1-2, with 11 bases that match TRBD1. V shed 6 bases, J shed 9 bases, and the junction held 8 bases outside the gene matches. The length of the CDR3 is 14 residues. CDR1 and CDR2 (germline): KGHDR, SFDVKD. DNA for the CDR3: TGTGCCACCAGTCCCGGGACAGGGGGATTGAGCTACACCTTC. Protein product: CATSPGTGGLSYTF.

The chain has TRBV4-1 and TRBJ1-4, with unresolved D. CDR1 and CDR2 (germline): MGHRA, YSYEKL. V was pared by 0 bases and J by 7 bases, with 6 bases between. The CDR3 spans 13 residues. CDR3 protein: CASSQEPTEKLFF. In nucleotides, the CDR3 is TGCGCCAGCAGCCAAGAGCCCACTGAAAAACTGTTTTTT.

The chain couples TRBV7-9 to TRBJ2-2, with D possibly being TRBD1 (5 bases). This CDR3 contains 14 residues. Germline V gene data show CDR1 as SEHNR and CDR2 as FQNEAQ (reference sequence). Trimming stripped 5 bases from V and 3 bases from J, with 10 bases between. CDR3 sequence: CASSPTGHTGELFF. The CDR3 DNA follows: TGTGCCAGCAGCCCTACAGGTCACACCGGGGAGCTGTTTTTT.

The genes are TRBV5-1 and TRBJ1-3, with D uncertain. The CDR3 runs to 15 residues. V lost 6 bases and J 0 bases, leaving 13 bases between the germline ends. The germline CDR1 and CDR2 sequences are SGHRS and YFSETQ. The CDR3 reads CASTSDGVSGNTIYF. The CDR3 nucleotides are TGCGCCAGCACCTCGGACGGCGTCTCTGGAAACACCATATATTTT.

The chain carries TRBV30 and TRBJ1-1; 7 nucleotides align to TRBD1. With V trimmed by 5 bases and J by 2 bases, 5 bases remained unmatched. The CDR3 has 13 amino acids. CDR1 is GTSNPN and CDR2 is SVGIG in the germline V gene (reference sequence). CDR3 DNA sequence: TGTGCCTGGGGGACAGTTCTTAACACTGAAGCTTTCTTT. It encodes CAWGTVLNTEAFF.

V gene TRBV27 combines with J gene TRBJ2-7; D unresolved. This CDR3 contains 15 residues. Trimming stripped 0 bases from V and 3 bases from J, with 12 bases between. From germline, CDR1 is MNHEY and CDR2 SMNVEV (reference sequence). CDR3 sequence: CASSLSVGIGYEQYF. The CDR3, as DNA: TGTGCCAGCAGTTTATCTGTAGGGATCGGCTACGAGCAGTACTTC.

The CDR3 region is CASSPGTASSYNSPLHF. The CDR3 DNA reads TGTGCCAGCAGTCCCGGGACAGCTAGCTCCTATAATTCACCCCTCCACTTT. This chain connects TRBV28 to TRBJ1-6; TRBD1 matches 7 bases. CDR1 is MDHEN and CDR2 is SYDVKM in the germline V gene. The CDR3 length is 17 residues. V lost 5 bases, J lost 0 bases, and 7 bases stayed unmatched.

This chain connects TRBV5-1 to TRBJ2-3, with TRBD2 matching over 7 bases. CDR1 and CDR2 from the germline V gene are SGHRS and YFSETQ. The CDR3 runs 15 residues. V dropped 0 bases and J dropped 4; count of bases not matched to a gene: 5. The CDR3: CASSLASGAADTQYF. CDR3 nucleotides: TGCGCCAGCAGCTTGGCCAGCGGGGCCGCAGATACGCAGTATTTT.

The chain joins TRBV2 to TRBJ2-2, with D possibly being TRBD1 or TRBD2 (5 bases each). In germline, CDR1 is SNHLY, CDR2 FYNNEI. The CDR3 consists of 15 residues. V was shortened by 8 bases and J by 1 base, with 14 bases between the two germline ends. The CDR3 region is CASGTRSLNTGELFF. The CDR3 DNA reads TGTGCCAGCGGGACGAGGAGCCTGAACACCGGGGAGCTGTTTTTT.

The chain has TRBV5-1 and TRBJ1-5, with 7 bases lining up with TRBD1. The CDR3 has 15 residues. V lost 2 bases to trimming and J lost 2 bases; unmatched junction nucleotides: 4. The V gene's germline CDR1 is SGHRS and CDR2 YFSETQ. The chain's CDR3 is CASSLQGNGNQPQHF. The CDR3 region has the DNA TGCGCCAGCAGCTTACAGGGGAATGGCAATCAGCCCCAGCATTTT. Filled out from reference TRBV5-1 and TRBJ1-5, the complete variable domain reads KAGVTQTPRYLIKTRGQQVTLSCSPISGHRSVSWYQQTPGQGLQFLFEYFSETQRNKGNFPGRFSGRQFSNSRSEMNVSTLELGDSALYLCASSLQGNGNQPQHFGDGTRLSIL.

CDR3: CATSDSGDTDTQYF. CDR3 DNA: TGTGCCACCAGTGATAGCGGGGATACAGATACGCAGTATTTT. V gene TRBV24-1 combines with J gene TRBJ2-3; 7 nucleotides line up with TRBD2. In germline, CDR1 is KGHDR, CDR2 SFDVKD. This CDR3 contains 14 residues. The V and J ends lost 3 bases and 3 bases, in that order; junction bases with no gene match: 2.